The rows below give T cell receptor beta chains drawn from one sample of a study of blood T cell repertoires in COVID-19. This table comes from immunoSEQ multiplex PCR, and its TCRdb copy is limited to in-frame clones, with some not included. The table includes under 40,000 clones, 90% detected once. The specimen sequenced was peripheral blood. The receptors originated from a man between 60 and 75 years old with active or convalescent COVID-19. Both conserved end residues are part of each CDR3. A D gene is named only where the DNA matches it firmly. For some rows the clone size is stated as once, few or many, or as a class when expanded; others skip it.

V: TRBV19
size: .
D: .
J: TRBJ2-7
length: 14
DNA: TGTGCCAGTAGTATAGTCGACAGCATCTACGAGCAGTACTTC
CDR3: CASSIVDSIYEQYF

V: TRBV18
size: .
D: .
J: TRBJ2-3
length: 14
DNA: TGTGCCAGCTCACCCAGCCCAGGTCCAGATACGCAGTATTTT
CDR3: CASSPSPGPDTQYF

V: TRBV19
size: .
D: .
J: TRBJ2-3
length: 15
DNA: TGTGCCAGTAGTATGTATCAGGGTGTAGCAGATACGCAGTATTTT
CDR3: CASSMYQGVADTQYF

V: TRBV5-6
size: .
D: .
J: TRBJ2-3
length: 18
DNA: TGTGCCAGCAGCTTGCCTATTTTTGGCGGCCCTAGCACAGATACGCAGTATTTT
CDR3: CASSLPIFGGPSTDTQYF

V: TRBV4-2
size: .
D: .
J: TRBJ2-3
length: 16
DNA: TGTGCCAGCAGCCCCTTTGCGGCTAGCCCGCAGGTGAGGCAGTATTTT
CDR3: CASSPFAASPQVRQYF

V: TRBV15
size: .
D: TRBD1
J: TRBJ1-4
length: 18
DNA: TGTGCCACCAGCAGAGATCCCCTTCGGACAGGGGGTAAGGAAAAACTGTTTTTT
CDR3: CATSRDPLRTGGKEKLFF

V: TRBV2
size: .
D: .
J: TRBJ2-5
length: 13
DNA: TGTGCCAGCAGCCCCACAGAGCAAGAGACCCAGTACTTC
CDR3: CASSPTEQETQYF

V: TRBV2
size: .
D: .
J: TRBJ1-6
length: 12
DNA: TGTGCCAGCAGTGAACAGGGTTCGCCCCTCCACTTT
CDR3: CASSEQGSPLHF

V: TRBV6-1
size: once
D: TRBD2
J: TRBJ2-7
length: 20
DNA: TGTGCCAGCAGTGCAAAAACCCCTTCAGGGGTGACTAGCGGCTCCTACGAGCAGTACTTC
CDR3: CASSAKTPSGVTSGSYEQYF

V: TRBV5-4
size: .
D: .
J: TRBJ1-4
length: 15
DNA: TGTGCCAGCAGCCCGAGCGGGGCCTCTAATGAAAAACTGTTTTTT
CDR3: CASSPSGASNEKLFF

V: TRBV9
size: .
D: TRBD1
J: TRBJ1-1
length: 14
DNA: TGTGCCAGCAGCCACCGACAGGGGTCCACTGAAGCTTTCTTT
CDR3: CASSHRQGSTEAFF

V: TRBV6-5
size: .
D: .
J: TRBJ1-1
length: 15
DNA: TGTGCCAGCAGTTACCCAGGGGCGATAAGGACTGAAGCTTTCTTT
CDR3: CASSYPGAIRTEAFF